The clone carrying this TCR beta chain was recorded a few times. This sample was included in a study of blood T cell repertoires in COVID-19. The overall study: Nucleic acid was either cDNA or gDNA, and it came from T cells, B-cell-depleted T cells, or PBMCs.

Germline lookup yields CDR1 MGHRA and CDR2 YSYEKL. With 0 bases removed from V and 8 bases from J, the gap between germline ends came to 11 bases. The CDR3 runs 15 residues. Using immunoSEQ multiplex PCR, the repertoire was profiled, and TCRdb retains in-frame clones only, with some absent. The repertoire holds roughly 250,000 clones, with approximately 86% as singletons. This TCR was recovered from a woman under 40 with acute COVID-19. Source material: PBMCs or T cells enriched from blood (not recorded which). The chain links TRBV4-1 to TRBJ1-6; D is ambiguous. CDR3 coding DNA: TGCGCCAGCAGCCAAGAAGAGAGAACTCATTCACCCCTCCACTTT. Its translation: CASSQEERTHSPLHF.